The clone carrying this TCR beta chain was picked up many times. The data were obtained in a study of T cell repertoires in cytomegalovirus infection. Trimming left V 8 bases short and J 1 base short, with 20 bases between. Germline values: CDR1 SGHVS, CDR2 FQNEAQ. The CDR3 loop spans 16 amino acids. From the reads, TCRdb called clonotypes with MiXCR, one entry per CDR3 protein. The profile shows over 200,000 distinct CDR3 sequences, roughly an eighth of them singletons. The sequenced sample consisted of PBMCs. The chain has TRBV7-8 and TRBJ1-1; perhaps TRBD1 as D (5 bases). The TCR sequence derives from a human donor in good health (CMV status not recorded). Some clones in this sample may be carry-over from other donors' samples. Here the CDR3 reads CASLGTQGRRNTEAFF. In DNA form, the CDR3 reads TGTGCCAGCCTCGGGACCCAAGGACGGAGGAACACTGAAGCTTTCTTT.